This entry concerns a single T cell receptor (beta chain). Clones were read by immunoSEQ multiplex PCR, and TCRdb kept only the in-frame ones, dropping some. The sample has about 70,000 clones; more than 75% are singletons. Trimming left V 6 bases short and J 4 bases short, with 15 bases between. CDR3 length: 14 amino acids. Germline assignment: CDR1 ENHRY and CDR2 SYGVKD. These data belong to a study of blood T cell repertoires in COVID-19. V and J are TRBV10-3 and TRBJ1-2; D gene unclear. This receptor was identified in a human donor in a cohort sampled during active COVID-19. Material for sequencing was peripheral blood. The CDR3 sequence: CAISAEGGVYGYTF. CDR3 DNA: TGTGCCATCAGCGCGGAGGGCGGGGTCTATGGCTACACCTTC.